This TCR beta chain derives from a study of blood T cell repertoires in COVID-19. Looking at the study overall: Researchers got acute and convalescent COVID-19 samples from the United States, Italy and Spain. The cDNA or gDNA used as material had been derived from T cells, B-cell-depleted T cells, or PBMCs.

Germline V CDR1 and CDR2: LGHDT, YNNKEL (reference sequence). Trimming took 0 bases from V and 6 from J, leaving 5 bases between them. CDR3 length: 13 amino acids. This clone was recorded once. Per the authors' pipeline: For nucleated cells, counts were estimated from reference gene primer amplification. Repertoires were generated with immunoSEQ multiplex PCR, while TCRdb's copy carries only in-frame clones and drops some. V, J and clone size were drawn from that table, and D and trimming were deduced from the DNA. This repertoire shows about 60,000 clones, around 88% found once; its top ten account for under 20%.

The source material was peripheral blood. The source of this sequence is a woman older than 75 with active COVID-19. The chain combines TRBV3-1 (or the pseudogene TRBV3-2) with TRBJ2-2, with D unclear. The CDR3 here is CASSQDSPGELFF. CDR3 DNA sequence: TGTGCCAGCAGCCAAGATAGTCCCGGGGAGCTGTTTTTT.